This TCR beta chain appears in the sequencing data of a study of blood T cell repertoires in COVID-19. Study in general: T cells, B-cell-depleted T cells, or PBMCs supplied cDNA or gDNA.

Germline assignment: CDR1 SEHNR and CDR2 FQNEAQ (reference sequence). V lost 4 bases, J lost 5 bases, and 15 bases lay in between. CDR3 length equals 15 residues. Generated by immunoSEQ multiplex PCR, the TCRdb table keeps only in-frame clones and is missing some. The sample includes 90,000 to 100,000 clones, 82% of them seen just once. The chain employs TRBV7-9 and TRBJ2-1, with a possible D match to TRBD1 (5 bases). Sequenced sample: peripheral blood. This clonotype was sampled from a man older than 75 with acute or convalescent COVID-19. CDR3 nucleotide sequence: TGTGCCAGCAGCTCACAGGATAGGGTAAACAATGAGCAGTTCTTC. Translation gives CASSSQDRVNNEQFF. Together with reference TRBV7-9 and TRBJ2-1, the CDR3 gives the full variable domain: DTGVSQNPRHKITKRGQNVTFRCDPISEHNRLYWYRQTLGQGPEFLTYFQNEAQLEKSRLLSDRFSAERPKGSFSTLEIQRTEQGDSAMYLCASSSQDRVNNEQFFGPGTRLTVL.